The TCR beta chain under discussion was sequenced for a study of cytomegalovirus exposure and HLA in healthy donors. Between the trimmed V and J ends, which lost 10 bases and 5 bases, there was a span of 14 bases. The CDR3 totals 12 residues. Germline V gene lookup returns CDR1 SNHLY and CDR2 FYNNEI. A few counts support this clone. Its target is unknown. General observations from the study: Later, TCR association rates were found to vary by HLA locus, highest for DRB1 and lowest for HLA-C. The study assumed roughly uniform donor sequencing depth for presence/absence analyses.

Use of 60 Vbeta and 13 Jbeta primers characterized the PCR. Some clones are missing from TCRdb's copy, which holds only in-frame ones; the method was immunoSEQ multiplex PCR. In the table there are 200,000 or so clones, over 65% of which are singletons. The chain joins TRBV2 to TRBJ2-5; tentative D call: TRBD1 (5 bases). This sequence was found in a boy between 2 and 15 years old in good health and CMV-seronegative. Material: PBMCs. The CDR3, as DNA: TGTGCCACCTCAGGGTTAAGGGAGACCCAGTACTTC. Translated, it gives CATSGLRETQYF.